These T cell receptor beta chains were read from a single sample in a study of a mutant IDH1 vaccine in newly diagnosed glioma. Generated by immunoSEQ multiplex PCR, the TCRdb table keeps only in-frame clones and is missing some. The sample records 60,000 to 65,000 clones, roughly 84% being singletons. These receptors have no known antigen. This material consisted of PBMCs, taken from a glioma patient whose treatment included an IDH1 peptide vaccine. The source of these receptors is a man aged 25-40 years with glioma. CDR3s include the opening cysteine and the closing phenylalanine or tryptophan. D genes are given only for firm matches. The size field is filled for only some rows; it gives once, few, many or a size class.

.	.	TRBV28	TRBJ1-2	TGTGCCAGCAGTGGTACAGGGCTGTATGGCTACACCTTC	CASSGTGLYGYTF
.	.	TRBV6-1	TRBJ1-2	TGTGCCAGCAGTGAAGCTGGGGTCAGGGGCTATGGCTACACCTTC	CASSEAGVRGYGYTF
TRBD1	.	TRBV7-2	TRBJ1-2	TGTGCCAGCAGCTTAGTCCCAGGGGGCTCTGGTGGCTACACCTTC	CASSLVPGGSGGYTF
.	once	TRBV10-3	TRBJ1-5	TGTGCCATCAGTGAGTCTCCATATACACGGTCTGCCCTTGGTAGCAATCAGCCCCAGCATTTT	CAISESPYTRSALGSNQPQHF
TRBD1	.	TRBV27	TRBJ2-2	TGTGCCAGCAGTTCTTGGGACAGGGCGAACACCGGGGAGCTGTTTTTT	CASSSWDRANTGELFF
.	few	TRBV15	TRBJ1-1	TGTGCCACCAGCGGGGGGGTGAACACTGAAGCTTTCTTT	CATSGGVNTEAFF
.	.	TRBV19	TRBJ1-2	TGTGCCAGTGCAACTGAGTACTATGGCTACACCTTC	CASATEYYGYTF
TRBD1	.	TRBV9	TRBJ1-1	TGTGCCAGCAGCGTCCTACAGGGGGCTACGGAAGCTTTCTTT	CASSVLQGATEAFF
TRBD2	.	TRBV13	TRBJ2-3	TGTGCCAGCAGCTTATGGGGTAGCGGGGGACCGAATACGCAGTATTTT	CASSLWGSGGPNTQYF
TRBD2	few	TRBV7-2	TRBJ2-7	TGTGCCAGCAGCTTACAAGCGGGGGGTTCCTACGAGCAGTACTTC	CASSLQAGGSYEQYF